This is a list of T cell receptor beta chains from one sample in a study of identical twins. TCRdb re-called the 5' RACE reads with MiXCR, one entry per CDR3 protein. The sample consists of around 670,000 distinct CDR3 sequences, 6% to 6.5% of them appearing once. Material for sequencing was naive T cells sorted from blood. These receptors were taken from a man between 18 and 35 years old in good health. Both conserved end residues are trimmed from each CDR3. Each record gives: V gene, CDR3 protein.

V: TRBV5-1; CDR3: ASGVGTDYEQY
V: TRBV24-1; CDR3: ATSDLGGPNRETQY
V: TRBV7-8; CDR3: ASSLLVKRVSYEQY
V: TRBV7-2; CDR3: ASSSYLGTSVPDTQY
V: TRBV20-1; CDR3: SVQDRGGSQPQH
V: TRBV5-1; CDR3: ASSEGPDIF
V: TRBV6-5; CDR3: ASSQTAETQY
V: TRBV29-1; CDR3: SVKEAGTEAF
V: TRBV7-9; CDR3: ASSLDSSGQPDTQY
V: TRBV4-3; CDR3: ASSQDRRGLQPQH
V: TRBV14; CDR3: ASSQVRNNSPLH
V: TRBV4-1; CDR3: ASSQVDSGQETQY
V: TRBV12-3/TRBV12-4; CDR3: ASNRGGDTEAF
V: TRBV9; CDR3: ASSPWTSGPYNEQF
V: TRBV20-1; CDR3: SARDGAGGPDTQY
V: TRBV10-3; CDR3: AVRDSSTDTQY
V: TRBV29-1; CDR3: SVERKNTEAF
V: TRBV4-2; CDR3: ASSILAGGRVFVSEETQY
V: TRBV5-1; CDR3: ASSLASGRSRSYNEQF
V: TRBV9; CDR3: ASSAGPAGGLF
V: TRBV12-3/TRBV12-4; CDR3: ASRGGGDYEQY
V: TRBV5-1; CDR3: ASSLVLAGGQDTQY
V: TRBV9; CDR3: ASSVVARYNEQF
V: TRBV7-3; CDR3: ASSFSGLAVYNEQF
V: TRBV5-1; CDR3: ASSMGLAGSYEQY
V: TRBV15; CDR3: ATSRDGSGRNEQY
V: TRBV5-1; CDR3: ASRVRLAGGSEQY
V: TRBV5-5; CDR3: ASSFQGATSYGYT
V: TRBV6-1; CDR3: ASSESGRGWSPLH
V: TRBV9; CDR3: ASSVAGDSSGNTIY
V: TRBV18; CDR3: ASSPGTENEQF
V: TRBV29-1; CDR3: SGGPGRGYEQY
V: TRBV6-5; CDR3: ASSYSMLGETQY
V: TRBV27; CDR3: ASSLFAGASSYNSPLH
V: TRBV6-1; CDR3: ASSRGTGYTEAF
V: TRBV2; CDR3: ASQPPNTGELF
V: TRBV6-2/TRBV6-3; CDR3: ASSYIAGGTGELF
V: TRBV4-2; CDR3: ASSQVKGETQY
V: TRBV7-2; CDR3: ASSLVQDSNQPQH
V: TRBV24-1; CDR3: ATSDPGSNTGELF
V: TRBV12-3/TRBV12-4; CDR3: ASSLPRGSTYEQY
V: TRBV12-3/TRBV12-4; CDR3: ASSLTVDTQY
V: TRBV11-2; CDR3: ASSDGLAGGPSPYNEQF
V: TRBV19; CDR3: ASSRIADYNEQF
V: TRBV7-3; CDR3: ASSWGGTYNEQF
V: TRBV7-8; CDR3: ASSFSGLATRTDTQY
V: TRBV5-1; CDR3: ASSSRPGGADTQY
V: TRBV28; CDR3: ASSNRGMDQPQH
V: TRBV6-1; CDR3: ASKGGEPEAF
V: TRBV5-6; CDR3: ASRRAGGPLGEQF